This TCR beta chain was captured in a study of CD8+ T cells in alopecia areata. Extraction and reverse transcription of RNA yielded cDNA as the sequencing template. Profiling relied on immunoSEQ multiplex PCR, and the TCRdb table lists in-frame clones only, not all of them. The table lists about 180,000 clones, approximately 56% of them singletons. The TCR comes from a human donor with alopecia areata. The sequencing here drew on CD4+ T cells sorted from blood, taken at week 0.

This chain's CDR3 is CASTGQGSAQYF. CDR3 coding DNA: TGTGCCAGCACTGGACAGGGTTCGGCGCAGTACTTC. V is TRBV6-1 and J is TRBJ2-5; TRBD1 aligns across 8 bases. This CDR3 has 12 amino acids. Losses at the gene ends were 7 bases for V and 11 bases for J; bases not matched to a gene: 9. CDR1 is MNHNS and CDR2 is SASEGT in the germline V gene.